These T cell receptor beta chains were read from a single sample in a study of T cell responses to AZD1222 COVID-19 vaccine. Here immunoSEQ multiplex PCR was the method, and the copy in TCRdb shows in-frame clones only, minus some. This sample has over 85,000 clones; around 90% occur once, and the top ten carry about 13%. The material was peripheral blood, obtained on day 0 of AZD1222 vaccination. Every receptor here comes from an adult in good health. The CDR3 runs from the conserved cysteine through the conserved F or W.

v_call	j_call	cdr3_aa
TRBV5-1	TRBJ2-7	CASSLEGGAYEQYF
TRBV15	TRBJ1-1	CATSRDQIVRWGWTEAFF
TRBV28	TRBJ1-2	CASSTPHTGDGGYTF
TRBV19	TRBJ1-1	CATSRDHMNTEAFF
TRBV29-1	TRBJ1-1	CSVEVLETFF
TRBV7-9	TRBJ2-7	CASSLASAGELSYEQYF
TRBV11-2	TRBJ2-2	CASSLYTGTNTGELFF
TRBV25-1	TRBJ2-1	CASSESTVAYNEQFF
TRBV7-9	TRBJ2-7	CASSLGLAAYYEQYF
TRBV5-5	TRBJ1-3	CASSLGSRTGTIYF
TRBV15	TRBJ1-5	CATSRTRVAGNQPQHF